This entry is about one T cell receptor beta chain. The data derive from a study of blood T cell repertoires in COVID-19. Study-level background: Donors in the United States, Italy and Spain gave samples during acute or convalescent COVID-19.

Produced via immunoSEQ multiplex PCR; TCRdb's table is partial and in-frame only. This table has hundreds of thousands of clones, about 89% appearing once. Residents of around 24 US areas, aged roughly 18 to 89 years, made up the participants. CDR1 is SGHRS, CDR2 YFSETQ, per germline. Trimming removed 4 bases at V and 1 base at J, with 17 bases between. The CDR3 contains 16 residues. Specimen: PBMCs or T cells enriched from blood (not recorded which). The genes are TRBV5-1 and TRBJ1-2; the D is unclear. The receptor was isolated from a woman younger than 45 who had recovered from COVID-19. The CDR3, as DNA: TGCGCCAGCAGCGGAAATTCCGGGTCGTATAACTATGGCTACACCTTC. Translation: CASSGNSGSYNYGYTF.